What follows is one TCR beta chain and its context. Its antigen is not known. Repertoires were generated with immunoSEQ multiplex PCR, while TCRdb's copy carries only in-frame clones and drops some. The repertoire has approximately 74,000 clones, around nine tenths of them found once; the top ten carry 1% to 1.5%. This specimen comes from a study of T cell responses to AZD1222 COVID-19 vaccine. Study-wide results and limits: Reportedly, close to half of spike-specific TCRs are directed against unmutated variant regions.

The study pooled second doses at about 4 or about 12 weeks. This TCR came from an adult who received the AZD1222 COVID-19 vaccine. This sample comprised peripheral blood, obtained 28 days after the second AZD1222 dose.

The CDR3: CASSPEAGFQETQYF. The CDR3 nucleotides read TGTGCCAGCAGCCCCGAAGCAGGGTTCCAAGAGACCCAGTACTTC. The rearrangement joins TRBV5-4 to TRBJ2-5; tentative D call: TRBD1 (5 bases). In germline, CDR1 is SGHNT, CDR2 YYREEE (reference sequence). CDR3 length: 15 residues. With 4 bases removed from V and 1 base from J, the gap between germline ends came to 14 bases.